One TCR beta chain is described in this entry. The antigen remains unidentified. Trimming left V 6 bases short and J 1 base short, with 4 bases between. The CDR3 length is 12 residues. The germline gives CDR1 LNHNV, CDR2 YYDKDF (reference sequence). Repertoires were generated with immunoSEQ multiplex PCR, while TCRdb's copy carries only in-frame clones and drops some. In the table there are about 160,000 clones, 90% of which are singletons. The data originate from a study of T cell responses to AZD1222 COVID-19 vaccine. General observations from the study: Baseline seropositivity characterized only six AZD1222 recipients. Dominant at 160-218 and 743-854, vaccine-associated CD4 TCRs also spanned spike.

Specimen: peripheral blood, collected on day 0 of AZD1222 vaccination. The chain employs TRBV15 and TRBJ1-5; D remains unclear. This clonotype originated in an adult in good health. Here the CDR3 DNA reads TGTGCCACCAGTATGAGCAATCAGCCCCAGCATTTT. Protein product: CATSMSNQPQHF.